This TCR beta chain was recovered during a study of OX40 agonist ivuxolimab in advanced cancers. Study-level information: Ivuxolimab was delivered to patients intravenously every 2 weeks at doses spanning 0.01 to 10 mg/kg.

The CDR3 totals 15 residues. V lost 3 bases and J lost 4, with 13 bases in between. Germline values: CDR1 SEHNR, CDR2 FQNEAQ (reference sequence). Regarding this clone: Its antigen is still unknown.

Libraries were prepared by immunoSEQ multiplex PCR; TCRdb keeps only in-frame clonotypes and omits some of them. The profile shows around 70,000 clones, around 80% of them singletons. Study findings and constraints: In the 0.1 to 3.0 mg/kg range, CD4+ and CD8+ blood T cells had expanded clonally by week 6. On average, CD8+ T cells showed a greater number of expanded clones than CD4+. Some patients who did not respond also had low normalized T-cell clonal expansion.

The clonotype originates from an adult with an advanced solid tumor such as melanoma, head and neck, liver or kidney cancer. Material: CD4+ or CD8+ T cells sorted from blood, obtained in a trial of the OX40 agonist ivuxolimab. The chain joins TRBV7-9 to TRBJ1-3, with D possibly TRBD1 on 5 matching bases. In nucleotides, the CDR3 is TGTGCCAGCAGCTTCGACGGTGGGGCCGGAAACACCATATATTTT. Translation: CASSFDGGAGNTIYF.